These 13 T cell receptor beta chains originate from one sample sequenced in a study of blood T cell repertoires in COVID-19. Sequencing was performed with immunoSEQ multiplex PCR; in TCRdb, only in-frame clones are kept and a portion is missing. This sample has approximately 140,000 clones, with around three quarters found just once. Material for sequencing was peripheral blood. These TCRs come from a man aged 45-60 years with acute or convalescent COVID-19.

The V gene is TRBV14, the J gene TRBJ1-2; TRBD1 agrees at 9 bases. Germline values: CDR1 SGHDN, CDR2 FVKESK. The CDR3 sequence is 13 residues long. Trimming cost V 4 bases and J 8 bases; bases outside gene matches: 5. The CDR3 nucleotides read TGTGCCAGCAGCCCAACCGGGACAGGGGGCTACACCTTC. Translated, it gives CASSPTGTGGYTF.

The J gene is TRBJ2-1, the V gene TRBV29-1; 7 positions match TRBD2. The CDR3 length is 13 residues. Unmatched junction bases numbered 3, after V lost 7 bases and J lost 0 bases. Looked up from germline, CDR1 is SQVTM and CDR2 is ANQGSEA. For the CDR3, the DNA is TGCAGCGCTCGGACTAGCTCCTACAATGAGCAGTTCTTC. Its translation: CSARTSSYNEQFF.

V and J are TRBV24-1 and TRBJ1-4; 7 nucleotides line up with TRBD1. Germline CDR1 is KGHDR and CDR2 is SFDVKD. The CDR3 consists of 14 residues. Trimming cost V 2 bases and J 16 bases; bases outside gene matches: 12. The CDR3 DNA sequence: TGTGCCACCAGTGATTCACAGACAGGGCCGAGGCAGTTTTTT. Translation: CATSDSQTGPRQFF.

CDR3 nucleotides: TGTGCCAGCAGTGCACAGGGAACCAGGAACACTGAAGCTTTCTTT. It yields the protein CASSAQGTRNTEAFF. The J gene is TRBJ1-1, the V gene TRBV2; tentatively, D is TRBD1 (6 bases). Looked up from germline, CDR1 is SNHLY and CDR2 is FYNNEI. This CDR3 is 15 amino acids long. The germline V and J ends were trimmed by 4 bases and 1 base, with 13 bases remaining between them. Filled out from reference TRBV2 and TRBJ1-1, the complete variable domain reads EPEVTQTPSHQVTQMGQEVILRCVPISNHLYFYWYRQILGQKVEFLVSFYNNEISEKSEIFDDQFSVERPDGSNFTLKIRSTKLEDSAMYFCASSAQGTRNTEAFFGQGTRLTVV.

This clone was counted only a few times. The chain recombines TRBV2 with TRBJ1-6, with 8 bases aligning to TRBD1. CDR3 length: 15 amino acids. V dropped 4 bases and J dropped 3; count of bases not matched to a gene: 2. Germline CDR1 SNHLY, CDR2 FYNNEI. CDR3 protein: CASSGQGNYNSPLHF. As DNA, the CDR3 is TGTGCCAGCAGTGGACAGGGGAACTATAATTCACCCCTCCACTTT.

The rearrangement uses TRBV28 and TRBJ1-5, with D perhaps matching TRBD1 (6 bases). Trimming removed 8 bases from V and 0 bases from J, with 23 bases in between. This CDR3 contains 18 residues. The germline CDR1 and CDR2 sequences are MDHEN and SYDVKM. CDR3 in DNA: TGTGCCAGCCGGACGCCGAGAGAATACAGGGATAGCAATCAGCCCCAGCATTTT. Its translation: CASRTPREYRDSNQPQHF.

The rearrangement joins TRBV5-1 to TRBJ2-1; 9 positions agree with TRBD1. The V segment lost 3 bases and the J segment 5 bases; nucleotides outside the gene matches: 6. This CDR3 has 15 residues. Germline loops: CDR1 SGHRS, CDR2 YFSETQ. DNA for the CDR3: TGCGCCAGCAGCTCGGACAGGGGTTTCGACAATGAGCAGTTCTTC. Residues: CASSSDRGFDNEQFF.

V usage is TRBV19 and J usage is TRBJ1-5; TRBD1 might be the D (5 bases). V dropped 5 bases and J dropped 0 bases, with 17 bases sitting between them. The length of the CDR3 is 17 residues. Germline CDR1 and CDR2: LNHDA and SQIVND (reference sequence). CDR3 sequence: CASSWGGARDSNQPQHF. The DNA of the CDR3 is TGTGCCAGTAGTTGGGGTGGAGCCAGGGATAGCAATCAGCCCCAGCATTTT.

The chain carries TRBV28 and TRBJ2-7; unclear D gene. Trimming stripped 10 bases from V and 6 bases from J, with 10 bases between. The CDR3 length is 10 residues. The germline CDR1 and CDR2 sequences are MDHEN and SYDVKM. The CDR3 nucleotides read TGTGCCACATCCTACTTCGAGCAGTACTTC. This gives the protein CATSYFEQYF.

The rearrangement uses TRBV10-3 and TRBJ2-1; 7 positions agree with TRBD1. Per germline, CDR1 ENHRY and CDR2 SYGVKD. V was clipped by 7 bases and J by 6 bases; unmatched bases: 12. This CDR3 region has 15 residues. The CDR3 loop reads CAIKGGGASLNEQFF. The CDR3 region has the DNA TGTGCCATCAAAGGGGGCGGAGCTTCCCTCAATGAGCAGTTCTTC.

The gene calls are TRBV7-3 and TRBJ1-1; D not certain. The V end lost 2 bases, the J end lost 0 bases, and 4 bases lay between the germline ends. This CDR3 is built from 13 residues. Germline-derived CDR1 and CDR2 are SGHTA and FQGTGA. Written as DNA, the CDR3 is TGTGCCAGCAGCTTACAGGTGAACACTGAAGCTTTCTTT. This translates into CASSLQVNTEAFF. Filled out from reference TRBV7-3 and TRBJ1-1, the complete variable domain reads GAGVSQTPSNKVTEKGKYVELRCDPISGHTALYWYRQSLGQGPEFLIYFQGTGAADDSGLPNDRFFAVRPEGSVSTLKIQRTERGDSAVYLCASSLQVNTEAFFGQGTRLTVV.

The rearrangement joins TRBV7-7 to TRBJ2-3; 9 nucleotides agree with TRBD2. The CDR3 sequence is 15 residues long. Losses at the gene ends were 2 bases for V and 0 bases for J; bases not matched to a gene: 0. Germline V gene data show CDR1 as SSHAT and CDR2 as FNYEAQ (reference sequence). This CDR3 is CASSLLAGSTDTQYF. As DNA, the CDR3 is TGTGCCAGCAGCTTACTAGCGGGGAGCACAGATACGCAGTATTTT.

This rearrangement joins TRBV7-2 to TRBJ2-2; D gene uncertain. The CDR3 length is 14 residues. Trimming took off 2 bases at V and 1 base at J, with 5 bases between the two ends. Germline V lookup: CDR1 SGHTA, CDR2 FQGNSA. CDR3 sequence reads: CASSLLRNTGELFF. The CDR3 coding sequence is TGTGCCAGCAGCTTACTTAGGAACACCGGGGAGCTGTTTTTT. Full variable domain (remainder filled in from reference TRBV7-2 and TRBJ2-2): GAGVSQSPSNKVTEKGKDVELRCDPISGHTALYWYRQSLGQGLEFLIYFQGNSAPDKSGLPSDRFSAERTGGSVSTLTIQRTQQEDSAVYLCASSLLRNTGELFFGEGSRLTVL.